These 23 T cell receptor beta chains were sequenced from one sample in a study of siplizumab effects on memory and regulatory T cells (dated by TCRdb to between 2017 and 2020). Libraries were constructed by the immunoSEQ multiplex PCR assay. TCRdb's version of the immuneACCESS table is confined to in-frame rearrangements and falls short of the full clone set. An unresolved V gene accounts for under half of the shortfall where checked; the remainder is of unknown origin. For this sample the table gives some 100,000 clones, of which roughly 93% were detected only once. Around 6.5% of the sample belongs to the ten largest clones. Sequenced: CD8+ T cells sorted from blood. These receptor sequences come from a human donor in good health.

The V and J genes are TRBV5-4 and TRBJ1-2; 7 nucleotides align to TRBD1. This CDR3 has 15 amino acids. Trimming took 0 bases from V and 7 from J; bases not matched to a gene: 9. Germline CDR1 SGHNT, CDR2 YYREEE (reference sequence). As DNA, the CDR3 is TGTGCCAGCAGCTTGGTTCCAGGGGGAGAGGGTGGCTACACCTTC. Protein: CASSLVPGGEGGYTF.

V gene TRBV7-9 combines with J gene TRBJ2-1; 7 bases match TRBD2. Germline values: CDR1 SEHNR, CDR2 FQNEAQ (reference sequence). CDR3 size: 15 residues. Trimming cost V 0 bases and J 3 bases; bases outside gene matches: 2. The CDR3 is CASSLAGGVYNEQFF. The CDR3 nucleotides read TGTGCCAGCAGCTTAGCGGGAGGGGTCTACAATGAGCAGTTCTTC. Looking up the rest from reference TRBV7-9 and TRBJ2-1 gives the full variable domain: DTGVSQNPRHKITKRGQNVTFRCDPISEHNRLYWYRQTLGQGPEFLTYFQNEAQLEKSRLLSDRFSAERPKGSFSTLEIQRTEQGDSAMYLCASSLAGGVYNEQFFGPGTRLTVL.

This chain connects TRBV6-1 to TRBJ2-2; 11 nucleotides align to TRBD2. The CDR3 totals 19 residues. V lost 3 bases, J lost 1 base, and 10 bases stayed unmatched. Germline V gives CDR1 MNHNS, CDR2 SASEGT. CDR3 coding DNA: TGTGCCAGCAGTGATTCTCCATTTGGGACTAGCGGGAACACCGGGGAGCTGTTTTTT. It is translated as CASSDSPFGTSGNTGELFF.

This chain links TRBV14 with TRBJ1-2; 11 bases align to TRBD1. The V gene end was trimmed by 4 bases and the J gene end by 6 bases; junction bases not matched to a gene: 4. Germline V gives CDR1 SGHDN, CDR2 FVKESK. The CDR3 runs to 14 residues. The CDR3 loop is CASSRRTGGDGYTF. In DNA, the CDR3 is TGTGCCAGCAGCCGCCGGACAGGGGGCGATGGCTACACCTTC.

The rearrangement links TRBV14 to TRBJ1-3; D is possibly TRBD1 (6 bases). CDR3 size: 18 residues. Trimming took 4 bases from V and 1 from J, leaving 20 bases between them. Germline lookup yields CDR1 SGHDN and CDR2 FVKESK. In nucleotides, the CDR3 is TGTGCCAGCAGCCTCGGACAGAGACTACCCTTATCTGGAAACACCATATATTTT. Encoded protein: CASSLGQRLPLSGNTIYF.

The gene calls are TRBV7-9 and TRBJ2-1; tentative D call: TRBD1 (6 bases). CDR3 size: 13 residues. Trimming pared 1 base from V and 9 bases from J, leaving 10 bases between. Germline values: CDR1 SEHNR, CDR2 FQNEAQ (reference sequence). The CDR3 is CASSLDWGPEQFF. The CDR3 region has the DNA TGTGCCAGCAGCTTAGATTGGGGGCCTGAGCAGTTCTTC.

This clone has a single count. This sequence joins TRBV7-8 and TRBJ2-7, with 9 bases identical to TRBD1. CDR3 length: 14 amino acids. Unmatched junction bases numbered 9, after V lost 5 bases and J lost 7 bases. The germline V gene has CDR1 SGHVS and CDR2 FQNEAQ. The CDR3 sequence: CASSPGTGHGEQYF. CDR3 nucleotides: TGTGCCAGCAGCCCCGGGACAGGGCATGGGGAGCAGTACTTC.

This rearrangement joins TRBV29-1 to TRBJ1-1, with 9 bases matching TRBD1. The germline gives CDR1 SQVTM, CDR2 ANQGSEA. The V segment lost 4 bases and the J segment 2 bases; nucleotides outside the gene matches: 2. The CDR3 length is 13 residues. CDR3 amino acids: CSVGQGVNTEAFF. The CDR3 region has the DNA TGCAGCGTTGGACAGGGGGTCAACACTGAAGCTTTCTTT.

V is TRBV6-1 and J is TRBJ1-2; D remains ambiguous. Trimming took off 6 bases at V and 5 bases at J, with 10 bases between the two ends. The CDR3 runs 12 residues. Looked up from germline, CDR1 is MNHNS and CDR2 is SASEGT. This chain's CDR3 is CASSSAGYGYTF. In DNA, the CDR3 is TGTGCCAGCAGCTCTGCCGGATATGGCTACACCTTC.

The chain joins TRBV4-1 to TRBJ1-2; 7 nucleotides align to TRBD1. After removal of 0 bases from V and 4 bases from J, the junction contained 2 bases not matched to a gene. This CDR3 is built from 14 residues. CDR1 is MGHRA, CDR2 YSYEKL, per germline. CDR3 loop: CASSQDEGAYGYTF. The CDR3 bases are TGCGCCAGCAGCCAAGACGAGGGGGCCTATGGCTACACCTTC.

For this clone: This sample includes further DNA sequences coding for the same CDR3. CDR3 sequence: CASSLGGSSYNEQFF. The CDR3 nucleotides read TGTGCCAGCAGTTTAGGAGGGAGCTCCTACAATGAGCAGTTCTTC. V is TRBV27 and J is TRBJ2-1, with a tentative D call TRBD2 (6 bases). Germline V CDR1 and CDR2: MNHEY, SMNVEV (reference sequence). Trimming took off 2 bases at V and 0 bases at J, with 8 bases between the two ends. There are 15 residues in the CDR3.

The chain links TRBV19 to TRBJ2-1; D gene ambiguous. This CDR3 is 14 amino acids long. V was cut by 6 bases and J by 0 bases, with 9 bases left in between. From germline, CDR1 is LNHDA and CDR2 SQIVND (reference sequence). The CDR3 coding sequence is TGTGCCAGTAGCACTGCAACCTCCTACAATGAGCAGTTCTTC. Amino acid sequence: CASSTATSYNEQFF.

The genes are TRBV30 and TRBJ2-5, with D possibly TRBD2 on 5 matching bases. The CDR3 runs to 14 residues. CDR1 is GTSNPN and CDR2 is SVGIG in the germline V gene (reference sequence). The V gene lost 6 bases and the J gene lost 4 bases, with 18 bases spanning the gap. CDR3 nucleotides: TGTGCCTGTCGGTCGGCGGGCTGGGGAGAGACCCAGTACTTC. The encoded protein is CACRSAGWGETQYF.

This chain uses TRBV6-5 with TRBJ1-1; no reliable D call. Germline CDR1 is MNHEY and CDR2 is SVGAGI. CDR3 size: 15 residues. Trimming took off 6 bases at V and 0 bases at J, with 14 bases between the two ends. In DNA form, the CDR3 reads TGTGCCAGCAGACGACATCTAGACATGAACACTGAAGCTTTCTTT. This translates into CASRRHLDMNTEAFF.

The chain recombines TRBV6-5 with TRBJ1-1, with 9 bases that match TRBD1. The ends lost 2 bases at V and 10 bases at J; junction bases unmatched: 5. Germline CDR1 and CDR2: MNHEY and SVGAGI. This CDR3 has 13 residues. The CDR3 DNA reads TGTGCCAGCAGTTACGGGGACAGGGTTCGAGCTTTCTTT. Protein sequence: CASSYGDRVRAFF.

This clone was seen more than once but under ten times. This chain connects TRBV6-6 to TRBJ1-4; no clear D gene. Germline V gene lookup returns CDR1 MNHNY and CDR2 SVGAGI (reference sequence). The CDR3 consists of 10 residues. Trimming cost V 8 bases and J 6 bases, with 4 bases left between them. CDR3 DNA: TGTGCCAGCCTGGATGAAAAACTGTTTTTT. Amino acid sequence: CASLDEKLFF.

DNA of the CDR3: TGTGCCAGCAGTTACCGAGGGAAAACGAACACTGAAGCTTTCTTT. Its protein product is CASSYRGKTNTEAFF. V usage is TRBV6-5 and J usage is TRBJ1-1; D not certain. The CDR3 has 15 amino acids. V was trimmed by 2 bases and J by 1 base, leaving 11 bases between them. Germline V lookup: CDR1 MNHEY, CDR2 SVGAGI.

V and J are TRBV11-2 and TRBJ2-3; 7 positions match TRBD1. The CDR3 consists of 18 residues. In germline, CDR1 is SGHAT, CDR2 FQNNGV. V trimming: 5 bases; J trimming: 0 bases; junction bases outside the gene matches: 14. CDR3 coding DNA: TGTGCCAGCAGCGACGACAGGGCTGTGCTGAAGAGCACAGATACGCAGTATTTT. It codes for CASSDDRAVLKSTDTQYF.

This chain joins TRBV13 and TRBJ1-2, with D perhaps matching TRBD1 (5 bases). The CDR3 sequence is 13 residues long. The V end was cut by 5 bases, the J end by 5 bases, with 12 bases between. Per the germline V gene, CDR1 is PRHDT and CDR2 is FYEKMQ (reference sequence). CDR3 sequence reads: CASSPSGHYGYTF. The CDR3 DNA is TGTGCCAGCAGCCCGTCCGGACATTATGGCTACACCTTC.

CDR3 DNA: TGTGCCAGCTCTCAGGAGGGGGGCTCCTATAATTCACCCCTCCACTTT. Its translation: CASSQEGGSYNSPLHF. The V gene is TRBV18, the J gene TRBJ1-6, with TRBD1 as a possible D gene (6 bases). This CDR3 contains 16 residues. From germline, CDR1 is KGHSH and CDR2 LQKENI. Trimming stripped 6 bases from V and 0 bases from J, with 12 bases between.

In this sample, this clone turned up once. The chain employs TRBV4-1 and TRBJ2-3; tentative D call: TRBD1 (6 bases). V lost 1 base to trimming and J lost 3 bases, with 11 bases between them. CDR1 and CDR2 (germline): MGHRA, YSYEKL. CDR3 size: 15 residues. The CDR3 region has the DNA TGCGCCAGCAGCCAAGGTACAGGGAATACAGATACGCAGTATTTT. Translating it yields CASSQGTGNTDTQYF.

In DNA, the CDR3 is TGTGCCAGCAGTAAGGGAGGGGTTTACGAGCAGTACTTC. It translates to CASSKGGVYEQYF. J is TRBJ2-7 and V is TRBV6-5; 7 bases are shared with TRBD2. J gave up 4 bases and V 5 bases, and 5 bases lay outside the gene matches. Germline-derived CDR1 and CDR2 are MNHEY and SVGAGI. There are 13 residues in the CDR3.

The CDR3 sequence is CSVVGGRETQYF. The DNA of the CDR3 is TGCAGCGTTGTCGGGGGCAGAGAGACCCAGTACTTC. V is TRBV29-1 and J is TRBJ2-5; either TRBD1 or TRBD2 may fit D (6 bases each). Per the germline V gene, CDR1 is SQVTM and CDR2 is ANQGSEA. This CDR3 contains 12 residues. The V end was cut by 4 bases, the J end by 4 bases, with 10 bases between.